The 13 T cell receptor beta chains reported below all come from one sample, sequenced in a study of cytomegalovirus exposure and HLA in healthy donors. Primers included in the PCR were 60 Vbeta and 13 Jbeta primers. Assay used: immunoSEQ multiplex PCR; TCRdb lists only in-frame clones, some missing. The data show tens of thousands of clones, around 78% seen once. The sample comprised PBMCs. The receptors were gathered from a female donor in good health and CMV-seronegative.

This clone was seen more than once but under ten times. The chain combines TRBV9 with TRBJ1-1; possible D gene TRBD1, 5 bases. The V end was cut by 7 bases, the J end by 7 bases, with 17 bases between. CDR1 and CDR2 (germline): SGDLS, YYNGEE. The CDR3 loop spans 13 amino acids. In DNA, the CDR3 is TGTGCCAGCCGTAAAGTCAGGGCCGGTGAAGCTTTCTTT. Its protein is CASRKVRAGEAFF.

This rearrangement joins TRBV7-2 to TRBJ1-5, with D possibly TRBD1 on 6 matching bases. This CDR3 spans 14 amino acids. V was cut by 6 bases and J by 4 bases, with 13 bases left in between. Germline CDR1 and CDR2: SGHTA and FQGNSA. Here the CDR3 DNA reads TGTGCCAGCAGTCCTAGAGGGGGAAATCAGCCCCAGCATTTT. Amino acids: CASSPRGGNQPQHF.

V is TRBV30 and J is TRBJ1-3; D unclear. The CDR3 is 14 amino acids. V lost 2 bases, J lost 8 bases, and 16 bases lay in between. CDR1 is GTSNPN and CDR2 is SVGIG in the germline V gene (reference sequence). Here the CDR3 DNA reads TGTGCCTGGAGTTCAAGCGGGGTTGGGGACACCATATATTTT. Translated: CAWSSSGVGDTIYF. Full variable domain (missing parts from reference TRBV30 and TRBJ1-3): SQTIHQWPATLVQPVGSPLSLECTVEGTSNPNLYWYRQAAGRGLQLLFYSVGIGQISSEVPQNLSASRPQDRQFILSSKKLLLSDSGFYLCAWSSSGVGDTIYFGEGSWLTVV.

V usage is TRBV27 and J usage is TRBJ1-2; 9 bases line up with TRBD1. Germline loops: CDR1 MNHEY, CDR2 SMNVEV (reference sequence). The V and J ends lost 6 bases and 0 bases, in that order; junction bases with no gene match: 14. The CDR3 extends over 18 amino acids. The CDR3, as DNA: TGTGCCAGCAGGGGAGGACAGGGGCCGAGAGGAACTAACTATGGCTACACCTTC. It translates to CASRGGQGPRGTNYGYTF.

V is TRBV6-5 and J is TRBJ1-1; D unclear. The CDR3 runs 11 residues. V was clipped by 6 bases and J by 5 bases, with 7 bases between them. Germline CDR1 is MNHEY and CDR2 is SVGAGI. In DNA form, the CDR3 reads TGTGCCAGCAGGACATTTACTGAAGCTTTCTTT. As protein: CASRTFTEAFF.

The chain recombines TRBV11-1 with TRBJ1-2; 9 nucleotides agree with TRBD1. The junction had 6 bases not matched to a gene; V was cut back by 2 bases and J by 8 bases. Germline assignment: CDR1 SGHAT and CDR2 FQDESV (reference sequence). This CDR3 region has 14 residues. CDR3 nucleotide sequence: TGTGCCAGCAGCTTAAGTGACAGGGGGAACGGCTACACCTTC. This sequence encodes CASSLSDRGNGYTF.

The rearrangement joins TRBV27 to TRBJ2-3; TRBD1 might be the D (5 bases). Trimming stripped 3 bases from V and 5 bases from J, with 12 bases between. Germline V lookup: CDR1 MNHEY, CDR2 SMNVEV (reference sequence). The CDR3 has 14 amino acids. In nucleotides, the CDR3 is TGTGCCAGCAGTTTCGCAGGGTCCCGAGATACGCAGTATTTT. Its translation is CASSFAGSRDTQYF.

This clone was found once. This rearrangement joins TRBV19 to TRBJ2-2; TRBD2 is a possible D gene (6 bases). The CDR3 is 16 amino acids. V lost 2 bases, J lost 6 bases, and 16 bases lay in between. Germline assignment: CDR1 LNHDA and CDR2 SQIVND (reference sequence). Here the CDR3 reads CASSIRDSGPPGELFF. The CDR3 nucleotides read TGTGCCAGTAGTATAAGGGACTCCGGTCCGCCCGGGGAGCTGTTTTTT. Looking up the rest from reference TRBV19 and TRBJ2-2 gives the full variable domain: DGGITQSPKYLFRKEGQNVTLSCEQNLNHDAMYWYRQDPGQGLRLIYYSQIVNDFQKGDIAEGYSVSREKKESFPLTVTSAQKNPTAFYLCASSIRDSGPPGELFFGEGSRLTVL.

The chain is built from TRBV9 and TRBJ2-1, with a weak D call TRBD2 (7 bases). This CDR3 has 15 residues. Looked up from germline, CDR1 is SGDLS and CDR2 is YYNGEE. The germline V and J ends were trimmed by 2 bases and 5 bases, with 14 bases remaining between them. This CDR3 is CASSVLSGGNNEQFF. The CDR3 nucleotides are TGTGCCAGCAGCGTTCTCTCGGGGGGCAACAATGAGCAGTTCTTC.

This clone was seen only a few times. V and J are TRBV28 and TRBJ2-7; 8 bases line up with TRBD1. The CDR3 consists of 15 residues. After removal of 6 bases from V and 2 bases from J, the junction contained 9 bases not matched to a gene. Germline CDR1 MDHEN, CDR2 SYDVKM. The CDR3 loop is CASRSPTGAAYEQYF. The CDR3 DNA follows: TGTGCCAGCAGATCCCCGACAGGGGCGGCCTACGAGCAGTACTTC.

The V call is TRBV11-1, the J call TRBJ2-2, with TRBD2 as a possible D gene (7 bases). CDR1 is SGHAT and CDR2 is FQDESV in the germline V gene (reference sequence). Deletions cut 2 bases from V and 0 bases from J, with 10 bases between. The CDR3 is 16 amino acids. CDR3 region: CASSLWGGPNTGELFF. CDR3 nucleotides: TGTGCCAGCAGCTTATGGGGGGGCCCGAACACCGGGGAGCTGTTTTTT. Full variable domain (remainder filled in from reference TRBV11-1 and TRBJ2-2): EAEVAQSPRYKITEKSQAVAFWCDPISGHATLYWYRQILGQGPELLVQFQDESVVDDSQLPKDRFSAERLKGVDSTLKIQPAELGDSAMYLCASSLWGGPNTGELFFGEGSRLTVL.

The rearrangement uses TRBV5-1 and TRBJ1-1; D is undetermined. Germline V CDR1 and CDR2: SGHRS, YFSETQ. The CDR3 has 12 residues. Trimming took 4 bases from V and 8 from J, leaving 12 bases between them. The CDR3 bases are TGCGCCAGCAGCAAAGCCGGAGGCGAAGCTTTCTTT. It codes for CASSKAGGEAFF.

The table lists this clone with a count of one. The genes are TRBV7-2 and TRBJ2-1; D gene ambiguous. Germline CDR1 and CDR2: SGHTA and FQGNSA. Trimming cost V 5 bases and J 1 base, with 6 bases left between them. The CDR3 is 13 residues long. The CDR3: CASSLPSYNEQFF. The CDR3 DNA reads TGTGCCAGCAGCCTTCCGTCCTACAATGAGCAGTTCTTC.